This TCR beta chain was obtained from a study of cytomegalovirus exposure and HLA in healthy donors (dated by TCRdb to between 2016 and 2019). Background for the entire study: In an earlier analysis of some 610 of the donors, roughly 300 Gb of sequence data and about 110 million unique TCR beta sequences from 180 million or so T cells were reported. In the later analysis, no new phenotypic data were used to find candidate immune exposures; instead, reliance was placed on TCR beta sequences and their occurrence across donors. An early release covering some 640 HLA-typed donors comprised about 310 gigabases of sequencing data and tens of millions of unique TCR sequences. The number of typed donors differed by locus: roughly 620-640 for A, B, C, DRB1 and DQB1; approximately 530 for DQA1; roughly 600 for DPA1; and roughly 470 for DPB1. Roughly 5 DR-DQ haplotypes were treated as single units for association and clustering because of strong linkage in the cohort. An earlier analysis of 500 to 650 of the donors applied high-throughput TCR beta sequencing to assess whether each TCR beta V gene segment acted as functional or pseudogenic. Across 300 to 500 genotyped donors of the cohort, an average of approximately 220,000 unique TCR beta nucleotide sequences per donor were sequenced, and approximately 17% of those sequences were non-productive. The T cell repertoires of under 700 subjects were profiled by immunosequencing and related to cytomegalovirus serostatus. All discovery cohort repertoires had been generated using a single sequencing platform. The aim of the study was to test whether cataloging public T cell receptors could identify signatures of past pathogen exposure. Donor age, sex, ethnicity and CMV serostatus were compiled together with the repertoire data. Along with the roughly 670-subject first cohort, a separate validation cohort of 120 different subjects was used. A later analysis re-analyzed previously published TCR beta repertoires from 666 donors and added high-resolution HLA genotyping to study TCR occurrence patterns. Genome-wide SNP genotypes for about 60% of the roughly 670 donors were used in a later genetic analysis, which treated that subset as a discovery cohort. Class I and class II HLA loci were covered by the typing at four-digit resolution. To predict cytomegalovirus infection status, the study combined high-throughput TCR immunosequencing, statistical association of individual TCRs with disease status, and machine learning. Among the approximately 430 genotyped donors, approximately 81% belonged to the genetic ancestry cluster associated with self-reported Caucasian donors. Overall results and qualifications from the work: V-gene and J-gene trimming of TCR beta chains was associated with a missense DCLRE1C variant in a later genetic analysis, and the association was replicated in an independent cohort. At a false discovery rate of 0.05, a later analysis linked some 17,000 TCR beta sequences to specific HLA alleles. In a later analysis, most CMV-associated TCR beta chains were found to appear HLA-restricted, with HLA associations seemingly driven largely by CMV exposure. Because some donors lacked HLA typing at each locus, the association tests relied only on the typed subset. Most TCR sequences were observed very rarely across donors, whereas some public TCRs were present in many individuals. In a later analysis, several top co-occurrence clusters were reported to appear linked to parvovirus B19, influenza, CMV and Epstein-Barr virus. An earlier analysis of around 540 of the donors showed that most TCR beta V segments appeared in productive rearrangements either about 87% or about 30% of the time, which broadly matched IMGT annotations. The authors suggested that the approach could potentially be extended to other disease states and immunological phenotypes. Compared with equally common non-associated chains, HLA-associated TCR beta chains in a later analysis were more clonally expanded and had lower generation probabilities. Sequencing depth was assumed to be roughly uniform across donors in the presence/absence analyses, though that assumption may not hold. A total of fewer than 200 TCR beta chains were listed by the study as associated with cytomegalovirus. In both the original and validation cohorts, the classifier was reported to diagnose cytomegalovirus status with high specificity and sensitivity. Because counts were too low, 15 to 20 rarely observed V segments, including chromosome 9 orphons, were excluded from the earlier analysis of several hundred of the donors. A later analysis found that TCR association rates varied across HLA loci, with DRB1 alleles showing the most associated TCRs and HLA-C alleles the fewest. Correlated functional status among segregating V segments might be attributable to linkage disequilibrium, but an unknown experimental factor could not be ruled out. The only immune exposure information available for the cohort was CMV serostatus. Only TCR beta chains were sequenced in this cohort, and the absence of alpha or paired-chain data limited detectable features. Compared with the approximately 710-donor mean, donors in an Asian-associated ancestry cluster had fewer N-insertions in productive TCRs, according to a later genetic analysis. A group of highly shared sequence variants was considered likely to be a technical artifact of the sequencing pipeline. Three of the identified cytomegalovirus-associated TCR beta chains were confirmed in vitro to be specific for cytomegalovirus antigens. A further reported finding was that TCR beta sequences accurately predicted the HLA-A and HLA-B alleles for most subjects in the first cohort. Strong co-occurrence of HLA alleles, especially DR and DQ, made assigning TCR associations to individual alleles difficult.

Note on this clone: The target of this receptor is not known. Qualities for individual bases were not recorded, and no much larger clone is one base off.

The cohort comprised fewer than 700 healthy bone marrow donors. At the time of sampling, all cohort members were nominally healthy, though unrecorded immune exposures were likely present. The donor was CMV seronegative and belonged to the group of 380 or so seronegative cohort members. A peripheral blood sample was collected from each donor, and TCR beta sequencing was performed on peripheral blood mononuclear cells. The Qiagen DNeasy Blood Extraction Kit was used to extract genomic DNA from the blood cell samples. Libraries were made using the immunoSEQ multiplex PCR assay. The multiplex PCR relied on a mix of 60 forward primers for TCR Vbeta segments and 13 reverse primers for TCR Jbeta segments. Amplification of the CDR3 region of rearranged TCR beta genes was performed with a multiplex PCR assay on genomic DNA. On the Illumina HiSeq System, the amplified TCR beta libraries were sequenced as 87-base-pair reads. The original pipeline was this. A later analysis counted about 80 million unique TCR beta chains across the 500 to 850 repertoires, and 9.5 million to 11 million of these chains were shared by at least two donors. To remove PCR and sequencing errors, raw reads were error-corrected and collapsed into unique sequences using a nearest-neighbor algorithm that merged closely related sequences. CDR3 sequences were aligned to IMGT reference sequences to assign V, D and J gene segments. Each retained sequence needed at least a six-nucleotide match to both a V gene segment and a J gene segment. Rearrangements were classified as productive when the CDR3 lacked stop codons and remained in frame with V and J, and all other rearrangements were classified as non-productive. Following IMGT convention, CDR3 was defined as the stretch from the second conserved V-encoded cysteine up to the conserved J-encoded phenylalanine. The earlier analysis of about 610 of the donors excluded any sequence lacking an unambiguous match to a single V gene segment. In an earlier analysis of approximately 590 of the donors, V segments were called functional above 56.7% productive rearrangements and were called segregating when the between-donor standard deviation exceeded 5%. A statistical classification framework was developed to diagnose cytomegalovirus status using the catalog of TCR beta chain sequences. V and J gene assignment, in a later analysis, came from comparing TCR nucleotide sequences with IMGT/GENE-DB human TR gene sequences. Using the TCRdist pipeline, a later analysis assigned CDR3 sequences along with most-parsimonious VDJ recombination scenarios. In a later analysis, each TCR beta chain was defined by its CDR3 amino acid sequence together with its V-gene family, and reads without a unique V-gene family were excluded. In a later analysis, around 600 highly shared, low-generation-probability nucleotide sequences were removed to address suspected cross-contamination and a sequencing artifact. In a later analysis, a clonal expansion index for each public chain was calculated from normalized within-repertoire ranks of inferred template counts. Generation probabilities in a later analysis came from a VDJ recombination model fitted to out-of-frame rearrangements, and those results were checked against IGoR. Hypergeometric tests were used in a later analysis to score TCR-TCR, TCR-HLA and TCR-CMV co-occurrence, with a repertoire-size bias correction applied to the TCR pairs. In a later analysis, false discovery rates were estimated by permuting HLA or CMV assignments 20 times. In a later analysis, co-occurring TCRs were grouped using DBSCAN, and TCRdist sequence similarity was added for clustering within HLA-allele-positive subsets. Repertoires with fewer than 30,000 or more than 120,000 public chains, plus five repertoires with anomalous nucleotide sharing, were excluded from co-occurrence clustering. The source is immuneACCESS, and TCRdb retained only in-frame sequences with V and J called. Part of the clones is not carried over; for the studies checked, unresolved V genes explain less than half of this, and the remainder is unexplained. From that table come the V and J calls and clone size; the DNA was used to work out D and trimming. This sample gives 150,000 to 250,000 clones in total; about 79% of them show up just once. The ten largest clones represent roughly 0.098% of the sample.

This TCR was recovered from a boy between 2 and 10 years old in good health and CMV-seronegative. Sequencing used PBMCs.

The nucleotide sequence reads TGTGCCAGCAGCTTAAGAGTTGGGGGGGGGCCTGAGACGCAGTATTTT. It specifies CASSLRVGGGPETQYF. Here the chain combines TRBV11-2 and TRBJ2-3, and TRBD2 may be the D gene, going by 7 matching bases. A distance of 21 bases separates the germline ends of V and J, which lose 2 bases and 9 bases respectively. CDR1 is given as SGHAT and CDR2 as FQNNGV, both from the germline V gene. The CDR3 contains 16 residues, cysteine and phenylalanine counted. Only the CDR3 DNA is retained, 48 bases long and in frame from the first base.